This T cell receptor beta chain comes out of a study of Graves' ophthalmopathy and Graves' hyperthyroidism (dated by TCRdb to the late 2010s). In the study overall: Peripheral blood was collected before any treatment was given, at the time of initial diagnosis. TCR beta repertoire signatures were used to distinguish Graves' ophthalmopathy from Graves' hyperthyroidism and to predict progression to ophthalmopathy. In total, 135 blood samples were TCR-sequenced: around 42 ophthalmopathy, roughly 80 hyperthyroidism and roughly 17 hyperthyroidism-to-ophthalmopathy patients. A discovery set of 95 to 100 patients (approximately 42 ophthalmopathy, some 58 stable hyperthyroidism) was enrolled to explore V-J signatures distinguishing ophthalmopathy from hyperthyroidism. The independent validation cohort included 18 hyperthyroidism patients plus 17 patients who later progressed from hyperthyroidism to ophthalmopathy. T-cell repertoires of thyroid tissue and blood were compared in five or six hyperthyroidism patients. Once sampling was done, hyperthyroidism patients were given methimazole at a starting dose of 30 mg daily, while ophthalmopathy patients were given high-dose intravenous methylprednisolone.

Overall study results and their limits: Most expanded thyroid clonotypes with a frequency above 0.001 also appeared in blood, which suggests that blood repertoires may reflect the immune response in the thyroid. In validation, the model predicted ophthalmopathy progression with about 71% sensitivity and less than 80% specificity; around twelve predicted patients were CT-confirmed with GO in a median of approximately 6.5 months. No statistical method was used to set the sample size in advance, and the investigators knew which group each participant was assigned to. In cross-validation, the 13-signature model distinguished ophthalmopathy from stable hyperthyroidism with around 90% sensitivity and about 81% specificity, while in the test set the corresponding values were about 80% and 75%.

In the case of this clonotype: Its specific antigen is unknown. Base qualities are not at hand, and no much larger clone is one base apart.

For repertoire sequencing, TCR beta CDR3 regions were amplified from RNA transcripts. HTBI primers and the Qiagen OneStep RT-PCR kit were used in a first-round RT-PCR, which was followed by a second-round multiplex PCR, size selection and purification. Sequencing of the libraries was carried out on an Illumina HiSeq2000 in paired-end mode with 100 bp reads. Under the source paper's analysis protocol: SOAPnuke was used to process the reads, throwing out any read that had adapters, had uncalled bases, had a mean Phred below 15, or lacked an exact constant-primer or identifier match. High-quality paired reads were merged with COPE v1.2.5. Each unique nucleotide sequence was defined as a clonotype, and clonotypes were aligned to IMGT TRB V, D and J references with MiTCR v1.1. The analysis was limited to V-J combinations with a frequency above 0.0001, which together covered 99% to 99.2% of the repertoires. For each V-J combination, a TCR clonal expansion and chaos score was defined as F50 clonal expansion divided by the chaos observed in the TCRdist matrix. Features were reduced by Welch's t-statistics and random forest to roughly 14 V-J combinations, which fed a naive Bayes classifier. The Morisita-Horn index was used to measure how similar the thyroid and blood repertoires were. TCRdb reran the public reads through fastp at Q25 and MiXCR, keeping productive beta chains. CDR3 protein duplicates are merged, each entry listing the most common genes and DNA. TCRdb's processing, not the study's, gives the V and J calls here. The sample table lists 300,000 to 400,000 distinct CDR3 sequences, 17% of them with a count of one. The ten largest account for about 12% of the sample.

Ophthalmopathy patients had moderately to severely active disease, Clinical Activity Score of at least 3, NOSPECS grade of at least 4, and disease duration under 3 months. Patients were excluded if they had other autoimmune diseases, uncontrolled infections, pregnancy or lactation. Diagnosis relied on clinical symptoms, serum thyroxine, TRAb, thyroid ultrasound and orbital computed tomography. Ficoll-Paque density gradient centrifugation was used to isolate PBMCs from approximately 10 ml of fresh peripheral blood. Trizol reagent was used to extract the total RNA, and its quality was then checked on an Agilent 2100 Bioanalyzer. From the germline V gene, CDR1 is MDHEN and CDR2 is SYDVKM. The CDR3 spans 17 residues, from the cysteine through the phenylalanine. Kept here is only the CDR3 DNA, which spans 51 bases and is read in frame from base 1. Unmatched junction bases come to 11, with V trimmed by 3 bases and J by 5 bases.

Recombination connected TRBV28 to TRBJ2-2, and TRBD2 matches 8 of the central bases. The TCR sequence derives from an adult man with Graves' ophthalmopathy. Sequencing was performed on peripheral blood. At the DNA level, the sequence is TGTGCCAGCAGTTTTTATATTGGGATAGCGGGAACCGGGGAGCTGTTTTTT. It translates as CASSFYIGIAGTGELFF.